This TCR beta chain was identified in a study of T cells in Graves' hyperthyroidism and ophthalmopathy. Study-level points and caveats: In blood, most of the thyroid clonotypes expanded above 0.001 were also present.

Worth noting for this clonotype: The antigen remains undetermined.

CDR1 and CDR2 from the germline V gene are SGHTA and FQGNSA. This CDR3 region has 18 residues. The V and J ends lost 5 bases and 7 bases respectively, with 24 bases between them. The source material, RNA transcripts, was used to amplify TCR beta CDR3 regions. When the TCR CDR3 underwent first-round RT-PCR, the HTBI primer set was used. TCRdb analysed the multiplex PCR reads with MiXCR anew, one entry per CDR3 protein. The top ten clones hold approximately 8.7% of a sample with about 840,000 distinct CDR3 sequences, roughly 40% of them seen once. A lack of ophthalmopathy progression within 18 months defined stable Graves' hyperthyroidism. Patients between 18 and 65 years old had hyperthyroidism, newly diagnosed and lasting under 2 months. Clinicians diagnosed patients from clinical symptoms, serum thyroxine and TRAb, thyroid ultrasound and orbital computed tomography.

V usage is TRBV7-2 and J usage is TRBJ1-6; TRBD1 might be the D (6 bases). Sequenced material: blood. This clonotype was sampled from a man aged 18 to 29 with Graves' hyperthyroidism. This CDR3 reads CASSQDTTGGYGNSPLHF. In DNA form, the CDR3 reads TGTGCCAGCAGCCAAGATACGACCGGGGGCTATGGCAATTCACCCCTCCACTTT.